This TCR beta chain was retrieved from a study of response to subunit inactivated influenza vaccine. The CDR3 contains 16 residues. V gave up 4 bases and J gave up 2 bases, with 15 bases separating them. Germline lookup yields CDR1 SGHRS and CDR2 YFSETQ. MiXCR was run by TCRdb on the RT-PCR reads, yielding one entry per CDR3 protein. The sample includes roughly 700,000 distinct CDR3 sequences, approximately 14% seen only once; the top ten take 6.5% to 8.5%. This clonotype has just a few counts. The V gene is TRBV5-1, the J gene TRBJ2-2; D is ambiguous. The input for sequencing was PBMCs from blood, taken 14 to 15 days before vaccination. The clonotype comes from a man aged 50 to 59 who received an inactivated influenza vaccine. CDR3 region: CASSQTGTRNTGELFF. CDR3 nucleotides: TGCGCCAGCAGCCAAACCGGTACGCGTAACACCGGGGAGCTGTTTTTT. Using reference TRBV5-1 and TRBJ2-2 for the parts outside the CDR3, the full variable domain is KAGVTQTPRYLIKTRGQQVTLSCSPISGHRSVSWYQQTPGQGLQFLFEYFSETQRNKGNFPGRFSGRQFSNSRSEMNVSTLELGDSALYLCASSQTGTRNTGELFFGEGSRLTVL.